These 19 T cell receptor beta chains share one sample of origin, sequenced in a study of Graves' ophthalmopathy and Graves' hyperthyroidism. RNA served as the template for amplifying TCR beta CDR3 regions. Second-round multiplex PCR came after first-round RT-PCR with HTBI primers. TCRdb fed the multiplex PCR reads into MiXCR, producing one record per CDR3 protein. This sample has a few hundred thousand distinct CDR3 sequences; about 17% occur once, and the top ten carry roughly 2.6%. Sequencing was performed on peripheral blood. The receptor source for this set is an adult woman with stable Graves' hyperthyroidism.

This clonotype has at least ten counts. The chain links TRBV7-9 to TRBJ2-7, with D possibly matching TRBD2 (6 bases). The V end lost 5 bases, the J end lost 4 bases, and 9 bases lay between the germline ends. The CDR3 is 12 amino acids. In germline, CDR1 is SEHNR, CDR2 FQNEAQ (reference sequence). CDR3 protein: CASSNRGYEQYF. In DNA form, the CDR3 reads TGTGCCAGCAGCAATCGGGGGTACGAGCAGTACTTC.

In this sample, this clonotype turned up many times. The genes are TRBV29-1 and TRBJ2-7; perhaps TRBD2 as D (5 bases). Germline CDR1 is SQVTM and CDR2 is ANQGSEA. V was pared by 2 bases and J by 3 bases, with 11 bases between. This CDR3 spans 13 amino acids. This CDR3 is CSVEYGVDYEQYF. The CDR3 region has the DNA TGCAGCGTTGAATACGGGGTCGACTACGAGCAGTACTTC.

There are many counts of this clonotype. The chain links TRBV5-1 to TRBJ1-2; 8 bases are a match to TRBD1. The CDR3 runs 13 residues. Germline V gives CDR1 SGHRS, CDR2 YFSETQ. The J segment lost 2 bases and the V segment lost 5 bases, leaving 2 bases of the junction unmatched. The CDR3 here is CASRGDRNYGYTF. The CDR3 region has the DNA TGCGCCAGCAGGGGGGACAGGAACTATGGCTACACCTTC.

There are many counts of this clonotype. The chain couples TRBV6-1 to TRBJ1-6, with D tentatively TRBD1 (6 bases). CDR1 and CDR2 from the germline V gene are MNHNS and SASEGT. V lost 2 bases and J lost 9, with 14 bases in between. The CDR3 is made up of 15 amino acids. CDR3 protein: CASSEMGARASPLHF. The CDR3 region has the DNA TGTGCCAGCAGTGAAATGGGGGCGCGTGCTTCACCCCTCCACTTT.

This clonotype came up many times. This chain uses TRBV7-2 with TRBJ2-5; TRBD1 is a possible D gene (5 bases). The V gene lost 5 bases and the J gene lost 5 bases, with 18 bases spanning the gap. The CDR3 is 15 residues long. Germline V CDR1 and CDR2: SGHTA, FQGNSA. CDR3 loop: CASSPQTNPGETQYF. In DNA form, the CDR3 reads TGTGCCAGCAGCCCGCAGACGAATCCAGGGGAGACCCAGTACTTC.

This clonotype was detected ten times or more. The J gene is TRBJ1-3, the V gene TRBV12-3 or TRBV12-4; 7 nucleotides match TRBD1. The CDR3 spans 16 residues. With 6 bases clipped from V and 0 bases from J, the junction kept 8 bases outside the gene matches. The CDR3: CASRKGGKSSGNTIYF. Here the CDR3 DNA reads TGTGCCAGCAGAAAAGGGGGCAAGAGCTCTGGAAACACCATATATTTT.

Remarks on this clonotype: A much larger clone lies a single base off, so this may be a read error. This chain uses TRBV2 with TRBJ1-5, with TRBD1 matching 8 bases. The CDR3 runs to 14 residues. Germline V gene lookup returns CDR1 SNHLY and CDR2 FYNNEI. CDR3 DNA: TGTGCCAACAGTGGCCGACAGGGGAATCAGCCCCAGCATTTT. Translated, it gives CANSGRQGNQPQHF.

The CDR3 here is CASSQDPLGAGQETQYF. The CDR3 DNA sequence: TGCGCCAGCAGCCAAGATCCCTTAGGAGCGGGACAAGAGACCCAGTACTTC. The chain couples TRBV4-1 to TRBJ2-5, with TRBD2 identical over 7 bases. The V gene end was trimmed by 0 bases and the J gene end by 2 bases; junction bases not matched to a gene: 9. CDR1 is MGHRA and CDR2 is YSYEKL in the germline V gene. The CDR3 sequence is 17 residues long.

In this sample, this clonotype turned up many times. The chain couples TRBV28 to TRBJ2-7; no definite D call. The CDR3 totals 14 residues. The V end was cut by 2 bases, the J end by 0 bases, with 8 bases between. The V gene's germline CDR1 is MDHEN and CDR2 SYDVKM. Written as DNA, the CDR3 is TGTGCCAGCAGTTTAAGACCCCGCTCCTACGAGCAGTACTTC. Translation: CASSLRPRSYEQYF.

This clonotype has ten or more counts. Relative to the germline gene, one junction end is altered; a read error may explain this. The V gene is TRBV28, the J gene TRBJ2-4, with D perhaps matching TRBD2 (6 bases). Germline lookup yields CDR1 MDHEN and CDR2 SYDVKM. The CDR3 totals 18 residues. CDR3 loop: CASSPRAREVLAKNIKYF. In DNA, the CDR3 is TGTGCCAGCAGTCCGAGGGCCAGGGAGGTGTTAGCCAAAAACATTAAGTACTTC.

This clonotype has a handful of counts. V gene TRBV11-1 combines with J gene TRBJ2-2, with 9 bases aligning to TRBD2. The CDR3 is 19 residues long. The V segment lost 2 bases and the J segment 7 bases; nucleotides outside the gene matches: 17. From germline, CDR1 is SGHAT and CDR2 FQDESV (reference sequence). Here the CDR3 reads CASSLSHLWDSGSGGELFF. In DNA, the CDR3 is TGTGCCAGCAGCTTAAGCCACCTCTGGGATAGCGGGAGTGGCGGGGAGCTGTTTTTT.

A word on this clonotype: Since a much larger clone is just one base distant, this may be a read error. The chain has TRBV12-3 or TRBV12-4 and TRBJ2-4; D may be TRBD2 (5 bases). This CDR3 region has 15 residues. CDR3 amino acids: CASSFHQLAKYIKYF. The CDR3 DNA is TGTGCCAGCAGTTTTCACCAGCTAGCCAAATACATTAAGTACTTC.

This clonotype was recorded at least ten times. The chain uses TRBV9 and TRBJ1-2; maybe TRBD1 (6 bases). The CDR3 runs to 15 residues. V was trimmed by 6 bases and J by 4 bases, leaving 19 bases between them. The germline V gene encodes CDR1 SGDLS and CDR2 YYNGEE. CDR3 region: CASNPTQDSLYGYTF. The CDR3 bases are TGTGCCAGCAACCCAACCCAGGACAGCCTCTATGGCTACACCTTC.

This clonotype was detected many times. The V and J genes are TRBV6-1 and TRBJ2-7; weak D call: TRBD2 (5 bases). V was shortened by 0 bases and J by 3 bases, with 9 bases between the two germline ends. This CDR3 contains 14 residues. Germline assignment: CDR1 MNHNS and CDR2 SASEGT. Here the CDR3 reads CASSEAGRSYEQYF. The CDR3 DNA reads TGTGCCAGCAGTGAAGCAGGGAGAAGCTACGAGCAGTACTTC.

This clonotype was counted ten times or more. The rearrangement links TRBV12-3 or TRBV12-4 to TRBJ1-2; D remains unclear. The CDR3 spans 12 residues. The germline V and J ends were trimmed by 3 bases and 7 bases, with 9 bases remaining between them. CDR3 residues: CASSLGLGGYTF. As DNA, the CDR3 is TGTGCCAGCAGTTTGGGGTTGGGTGGCTACACCTTC.

The rearrangement uses TRBV12-3 or TRBV12-4 and TRBJ2-3; 11 bases agree with TRBD2. The trim removed 5 bases at V and 4 bases at J, leaving 8 bases unmatched. This CDR3 contains 16 residues. In DNA, the CDR3 is TGTGCCAGCAGTAAAACTAGCGGGAGAGGGGCAGATACGCAGTATTTT. This translates into CASSKTSGRGADTQYF.

The CDR3 coding sequence is TGTGCCAGCAGCGTAGATGTAGACTACGAGCAGTACTTC. This encodes CASSVDVDYEQYF. The chain combines TRBV9 with TRBJ2-7; unclear D gene. The germline V gene has CDR1 SGDLS and CDR2 YYNGEE. Trimming shortened V by 0 bases and J by 3 bases, and 7 bases separated the two germline ends. The CDR3 length is 13 residues.

This clonotype was counted at least ten times. The J gene is TRBJ1-2, the V gene TRBV5-1; no reliable D call. Trimming left V 0 bases short and J 2 bases short, with 8 bases between. CDR3 length: 14 residues. From germline, CDR1 is SGHRS and CDR2 YFSETQ. Written as DNA, the CDR3 is TGCGCCAGCAGCTTGGGCGGTTTCAACTATGGCTACACCTTC. Its translation is CASSLGGFNYGYTF.

This clonotype was found many times. As DNA, the CDR3 is TGTGCCAGCAGCGATTCGGGCGGAGAGACCCAGTACTTC. Encoded protein: CASSDSGGETQYF. This chain connects TRBV7-9 to TRBJ2-5; no clear D. Germline V gene data show CDR1 as SEHNR and CDR2 as FQNEAQ (reference sequence). The CDR3 is 13 residues long. The V and J ends lost 5 bases and 4 bases respectively, with 11 bases between them.